The entry below gives a single TCR beta chain sequence along with its context. This sample is drawn from a study of blood T cell repertoires in COVID-19. CDR1 and CDR2 (germline): SEHNR, FQNEAQ (reference sequence). Trimming cost V 1 base and J 12 bases, with 10 bases left between them. This CDR3 is 12 amino acids long. In the original workflow: Nucleated cell number was recorded as an estimate derived from reference gene primer amplification. Repertoires were generated with immunoSEQ multiplex PCR, while TCRdb's copy carries only in-frame clones and drops some. The V and J calls and the clone size are those of that table, but D and trimming were determined from the DNA. The sample includes 68,000 or so clones, around 91% of them seen just once.

The rearrangement links TRBV7-9 to TRBJ2-4; TRBD1 is a possible D gene (6 bases). The sample taken for sequencing was peripheral blood. The source of this sequence is a man aged 45-65 years with acute or convalescent COVID-19. DNA for the CDR3: TGTGCCAGCAGCTTAGAGCAGGGGACTCAGTACTTC. Protein product: CASSLEQGTQYF.